The 8 T cell receptor beta chains below all came from one sample that was sequenced in a study of cytomegalovirus exposure and HLA in healthy donors. Amplification used 60 Vbeta primers and 13 Jbeta primers. The method was immunoSEQ multiplex PCR; TCRdb's version includes in-frame clones alone and lacks a portion of them. The table shows approximately 240,000 clones, with 77% occurring only once. The sequenced sample consisted of PBMCs. Receptors originate from a woman aged 55-70 years in good health and CMV-seropositive.

With respect to this clone: The junction does not match germline at one end; this may be a read error. Other DNA sequences in the sample encode the same CDR3. The chain couples TRBV5-1 to TRBJ1-6, with a tentative D call TRBD1 (6 bases). Per the germline V gene, CDR1 is SGHRS and CDR2 is YFSETQ. The CDR3 contains 15 residues. The CDR3 DNA is TGCGCCAGCAGCCCAGTACAGGGACCCAATTCGCCCCTCCACTTT. This translates into CASSPVQGPNSPLHF.

The V call is TRBV30, the J call TRBJ2-1; D unresolved. From germline, CDR1 is GTSNPN and CDR2 SVGIG (reference sequence). V was shortened by 5 bases and J by 5 bases, with 16 bases between the two germline ends. The CDR3 has 14 amino acids. The CDR3 reads CAWDGTALNNEQFF. The DNA of the CDR3 is TGTGCCTGGGATGGAACAGCCCTAAACAATGAGCAGTTCTTC.

The genes are TRBV6-5 and TRBJ2-4; 16 bases are shared with TRBD2. CDR1 is MNHEY and CDR2 is SVGAGI in the germline V gene. There are 16 residues in the CDR3. J was trimmed by 7 bases and V by 4 bases; bases with no gene match: 4. The CDR3 DNA is TGTGCCAGCAGTTGGGGACTAGCGGGGGGGGTGAACATTCAGTACTTC. Its translation: CASSWGLAGGVNIQYF.

The chain joins TRBV6-1 to TRBJ2-1; 8 bases fit TRBD1. Per the germline V gene, CDR1 is MNHNS and CDR2 is SASEGT. This CDR3 is built from 15 residues. J was trimmed by 4 bases and V by 6 bases; bases with no gene match: 8. CDR3 nucleotides: TGTGCCAGCAGATTTAGCAGGGGGCAGTACAATGAGCAGTTCTTC. Its translation: CASRFSRGQYNEQFF.

The gene calls are TRBV30 and TRBJ1-5, with D perhaps matching TRBD1 (5 bases). Germline V lookup: CDR1 GTSNPN, CDR2 SVGIG (reference sequence). There are 14 residues in the CDR3. Trimming took off 4 bases at V and 3 bases at J, with 13 bases between the two ends. CDR3 sequence: CAWNLGLHNQPQHF. DNA of the CDR3: TGTGCCTGGAATCTGGGACTGCACAATCAGCCCCAGCATTTT. Together with reference TRBV30 and TRBJ1-5, the CDR3 gives the full variable domain: SQTIHQWPATLVQPVGSPLSLECTVEGTSNPNLYWYRQAAGRGLQLLFYSVGIGQISSEVPQNLSASRPQDRQFILSSKKLLLSDSGFYLCAWNLGLHNQPQHFGDGTRLSIL.

This sequence joins TRBV5-1 and TRBJ1-1; 10 positions agree with TRBD1. Germline CDR1 reads SGHRS; CDR2 reads YFSETQ. The CDR3 is made up of 15 amino acids. V gave up 4 bases and J gave up 4 bases; unmatched junction bases: 7. CDR3 bases: TGCGCCAGCAGCCCACGGGACAGGGGAGGCACTGAAGCTTTCTTT. The encoded protein is CASSPRDRGGTEAFF.

The rearrangement joins TRBV19 to TRBJ2-5, with D perhaps TRBD1 (6 bases). The J call may be mistaken, given a closer DNA end match to TRBJ2-7. The length of the CDR3 is 16 residues. The germline gives CDR1 LNHDA, CDR2 SQIVND (reference sequence). The CDR3 DNA follows: TGTGCCAGTAGTTCGTATCGGACAGCGGATACCTACGAGCAGTACTTC. As protein: CASSSYRTADTYEQYF.

The chain combines TRBV4-3 with TRBJ2-3, with a tentative D call TRBD1 (6 bases). V was cut by 6 bases and J by 4 bases, with 14 bases left in between. Germline V gene data show CDR1 as LGHNA and CDR2 as YSLEER. This CDR3 region has 14 residues. This CDR3 reads CASSHRVGADTQYF. Here the CDR3 DNA reads TGCGCCAGCAGTCACAGGGTCGGCGCAGATACGCAGTATTTT.